This TCR beta chain was retrieved from a study of CD8+ T cells in alopecia areata. Sequencing used cDNA as its template, made by extracting RNA and reverse transcribing it. This table comes from immunoSEQ multiplex PCR, and its TCRdb copy is limited to in-frame clones, with some not included. The repertoire holds fewer than 20,000 clones, with 45% to 65% as singletons. Looked up from germline, CDR1 is MNHNY and CDR2 is SVGAGI (reference sequence). CDR3 length: 15 residues. Trimming cost V 1 base and J 0 bases; bases outside gene matches: 1. Lesional scalp punch biopsies and peripheral blood were collected from alopecia areata patients.

The rearrangement links TRBV6-6 to TRBJ1-2, with 8 bases lining up with TRBD1. The TCR comes from a human donor with alopecia areata. The sequenced sample consisted of skin. CDR3 in amino acids: CASSYYRGTNYGYTF. CDR3 nucleotide sequence: TGTGCCAGCAGTTACTACAGGGGGACTAACTATGGCTACACCTTC.